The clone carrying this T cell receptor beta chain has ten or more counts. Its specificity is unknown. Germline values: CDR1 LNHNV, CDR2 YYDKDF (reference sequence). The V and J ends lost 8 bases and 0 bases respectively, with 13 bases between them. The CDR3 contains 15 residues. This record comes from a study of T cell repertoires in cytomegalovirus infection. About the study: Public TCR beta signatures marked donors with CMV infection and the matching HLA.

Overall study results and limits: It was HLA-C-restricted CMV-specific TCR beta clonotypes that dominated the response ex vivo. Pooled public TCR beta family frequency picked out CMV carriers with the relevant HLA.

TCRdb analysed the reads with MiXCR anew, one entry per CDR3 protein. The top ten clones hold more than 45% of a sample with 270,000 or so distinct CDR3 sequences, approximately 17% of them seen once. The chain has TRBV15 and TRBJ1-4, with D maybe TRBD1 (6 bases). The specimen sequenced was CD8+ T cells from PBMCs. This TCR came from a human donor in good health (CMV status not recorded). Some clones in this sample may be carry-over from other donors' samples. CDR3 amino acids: CATQGQITTNEKLFF. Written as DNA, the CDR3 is TGTGCCACCCAAGGACAGATCACAACTAATGAAAAACTGTTTTTT.